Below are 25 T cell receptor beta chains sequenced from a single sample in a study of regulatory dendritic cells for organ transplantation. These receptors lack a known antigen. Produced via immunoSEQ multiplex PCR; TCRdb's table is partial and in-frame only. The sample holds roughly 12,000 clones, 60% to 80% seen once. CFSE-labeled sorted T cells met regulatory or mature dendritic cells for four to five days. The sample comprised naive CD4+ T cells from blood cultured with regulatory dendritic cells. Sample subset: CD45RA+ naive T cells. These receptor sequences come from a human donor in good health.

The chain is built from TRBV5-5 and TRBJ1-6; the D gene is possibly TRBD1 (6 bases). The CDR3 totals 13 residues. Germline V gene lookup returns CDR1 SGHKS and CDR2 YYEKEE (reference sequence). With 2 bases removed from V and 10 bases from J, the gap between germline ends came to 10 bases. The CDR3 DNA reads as TGTGCCAGCAGCTTCGACAGGTTATCACCCCTCCACTTT. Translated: CASSFDRLSPLHF.

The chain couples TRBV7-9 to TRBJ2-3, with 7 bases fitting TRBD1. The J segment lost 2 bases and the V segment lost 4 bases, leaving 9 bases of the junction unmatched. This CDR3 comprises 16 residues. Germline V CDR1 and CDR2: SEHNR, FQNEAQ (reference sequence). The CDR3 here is CASSSQGLVHTDTQYF. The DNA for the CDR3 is TGTGCCAGCAGCTCACAGGGGCTAGTTCACACAGATACGCAGTATTTT.

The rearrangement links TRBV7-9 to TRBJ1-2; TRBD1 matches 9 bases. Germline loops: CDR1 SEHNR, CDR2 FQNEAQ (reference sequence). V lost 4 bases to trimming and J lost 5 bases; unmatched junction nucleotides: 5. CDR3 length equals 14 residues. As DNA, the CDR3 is TGTGCCAGCAGCTCACAGGGGGCGCCTTATGGCTACACCTTC. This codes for CASSSQGAPYGYTF.

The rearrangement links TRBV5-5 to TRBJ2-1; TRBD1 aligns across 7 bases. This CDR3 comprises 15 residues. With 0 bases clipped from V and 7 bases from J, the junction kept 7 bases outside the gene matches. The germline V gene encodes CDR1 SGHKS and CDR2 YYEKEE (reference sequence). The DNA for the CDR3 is TGTGCCAGCAGCTTGGAGGGACAGCGCTGGAATGAGCAGTTCTTC. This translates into CASSLEGQRWNEQFF.

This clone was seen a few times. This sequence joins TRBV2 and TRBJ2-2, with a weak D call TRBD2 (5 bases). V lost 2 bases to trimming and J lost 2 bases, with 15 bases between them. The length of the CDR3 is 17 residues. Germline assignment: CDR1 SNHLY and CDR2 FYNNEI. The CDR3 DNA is TGTGCCAGCAGTGAATTTTCCGGGGTCTTCAACACCGGGGAGCTGTTTTTT. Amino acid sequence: CASSEFSGVFNTGELFF.

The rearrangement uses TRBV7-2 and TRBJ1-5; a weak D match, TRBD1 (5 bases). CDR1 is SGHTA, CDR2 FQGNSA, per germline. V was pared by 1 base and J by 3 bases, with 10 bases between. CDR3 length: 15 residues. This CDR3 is CASSLEQVLNQPQHF. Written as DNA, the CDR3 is TGTGCCAGCAGCTTAGAACAGGTCCTCAATCAGCCCCAGCATTTT.

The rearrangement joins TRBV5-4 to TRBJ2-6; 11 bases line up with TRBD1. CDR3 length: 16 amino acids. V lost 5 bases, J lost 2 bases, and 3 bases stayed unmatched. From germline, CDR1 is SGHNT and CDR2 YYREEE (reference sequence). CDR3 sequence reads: CASRRTGGAGANVLTF. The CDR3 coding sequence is TGTGCCAGCAGAAGGACAGGGGGCGCTGGGGCCAACGTCCTGACTTTC. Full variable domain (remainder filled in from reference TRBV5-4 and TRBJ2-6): ETGVTQSPTHLIKTRGQQVTLRCSSQSGHNTVSWYQQALGQGPQFIFQYYREEENGRGNFPPRFSGLQFPNYSSELNVNALELDDSALYLCASRRTGGAGANVLTFGAGSRLTVL.

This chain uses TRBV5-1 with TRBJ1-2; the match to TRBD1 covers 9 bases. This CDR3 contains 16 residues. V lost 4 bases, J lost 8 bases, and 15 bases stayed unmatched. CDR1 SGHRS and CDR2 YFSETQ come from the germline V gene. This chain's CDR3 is CASSPFPGQGSGGYTF. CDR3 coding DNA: TGCGCCAGCAGCCCATTCCCGGGACAGGGTTCGGGAGGCTACACCTTC.

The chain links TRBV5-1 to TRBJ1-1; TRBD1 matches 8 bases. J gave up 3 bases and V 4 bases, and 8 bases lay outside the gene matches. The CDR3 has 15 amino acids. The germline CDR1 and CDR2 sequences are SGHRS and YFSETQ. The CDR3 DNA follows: TGCGCCAGCAGCGTCAGTACAGGGGGGGACACTGAAGCTTTCTTT. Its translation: CASSVSTGGDTEAFF.

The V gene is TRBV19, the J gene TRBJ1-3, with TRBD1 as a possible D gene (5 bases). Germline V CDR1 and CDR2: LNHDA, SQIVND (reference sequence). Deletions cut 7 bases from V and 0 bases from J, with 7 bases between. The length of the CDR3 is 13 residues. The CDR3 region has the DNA TGTGCCAGTACCACAGGCTCTGGAAACACCATATATTTT. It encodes CASTTGSGNTIYF.

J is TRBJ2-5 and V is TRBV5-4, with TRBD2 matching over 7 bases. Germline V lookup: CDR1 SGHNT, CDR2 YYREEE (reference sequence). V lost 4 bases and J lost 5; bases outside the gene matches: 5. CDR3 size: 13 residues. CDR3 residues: CASSGTIPETQYF. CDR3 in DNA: TGTGCCAGCAGCGGGACTATCCCGGAGACCCAGTACTTC.

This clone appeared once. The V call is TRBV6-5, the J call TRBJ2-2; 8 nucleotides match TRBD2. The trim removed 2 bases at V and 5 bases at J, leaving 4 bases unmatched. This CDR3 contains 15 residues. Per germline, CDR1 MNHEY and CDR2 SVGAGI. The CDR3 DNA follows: TGTGCCAGCAGTTACGGACTAGCTGAAACCGGGGAGCTGTTTTTT. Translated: CASSYGLAETGELFF.

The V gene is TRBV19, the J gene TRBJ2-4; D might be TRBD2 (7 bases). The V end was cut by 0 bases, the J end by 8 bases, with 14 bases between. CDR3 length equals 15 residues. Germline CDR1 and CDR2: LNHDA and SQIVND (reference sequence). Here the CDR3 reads CASSIDILGGDIQYF. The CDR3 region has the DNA TGTGCCAGTAGTATAGATATCCTAGGGGGGGACATTCAGTACTTC.

CDR3 residues: CASSLGTLNTEAFF. DNA of the CDR3: TGTGCCAGCAGCTTAGGGACACTGAACACTGAAGCTTTCTTT. The chain carries TRBV7-2 and TRBJ1-1, with D perhaps matching TRBD1 (5 bases). V lost 1 base and J lost 0, with 6 bases in between. The germline V gene has CDR1 SGHTA and CDR2 FQGNSA. There are 14 residues in the CDR3.

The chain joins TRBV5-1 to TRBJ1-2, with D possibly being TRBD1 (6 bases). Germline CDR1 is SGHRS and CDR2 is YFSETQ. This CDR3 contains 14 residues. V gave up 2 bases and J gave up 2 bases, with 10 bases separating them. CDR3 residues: CASSFGGLNYGYTF. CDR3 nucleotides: TGCGCCAGCAGCTTTGGGGGCCTAAACTATGGCTACACCTTC.

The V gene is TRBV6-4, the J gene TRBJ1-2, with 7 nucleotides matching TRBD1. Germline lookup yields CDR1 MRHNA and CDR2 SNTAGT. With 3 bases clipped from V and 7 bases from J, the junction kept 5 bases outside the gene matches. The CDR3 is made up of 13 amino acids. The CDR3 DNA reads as TGTGCCAGCAGTGATACAGGGACAGCTGGCTACACCTTC. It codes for CASSDTGTAGYTF.

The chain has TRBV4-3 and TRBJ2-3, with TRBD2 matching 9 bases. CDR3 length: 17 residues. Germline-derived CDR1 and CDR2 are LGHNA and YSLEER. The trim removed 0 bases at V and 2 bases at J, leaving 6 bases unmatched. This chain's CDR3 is CASSQETLAGNTDTQYF. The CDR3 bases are TGCGCCAGCAGCCAAGAAACCCTAGCGGGGAACACAGATACGCAGTATTTT.

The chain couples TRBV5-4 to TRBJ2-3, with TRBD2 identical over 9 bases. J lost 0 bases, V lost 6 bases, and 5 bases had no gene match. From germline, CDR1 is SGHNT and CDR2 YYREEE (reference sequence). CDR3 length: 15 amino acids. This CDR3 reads CASTLLAGSTDTQYF. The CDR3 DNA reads TGTGCCAGCACCCTTCTAGCGGGGAGCACAGATACGCAGTATTTT. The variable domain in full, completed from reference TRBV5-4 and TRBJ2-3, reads ETGVTQSPTHLIKTRGQQVTLRCSSQSGHNTVSWYQQALGQGPQFIFQYYREEENGRGNFPPRFSGLQFPNYSSELNVNALELDDSALYLCASTLLAGSTDTQYFGPGTRLTVL.

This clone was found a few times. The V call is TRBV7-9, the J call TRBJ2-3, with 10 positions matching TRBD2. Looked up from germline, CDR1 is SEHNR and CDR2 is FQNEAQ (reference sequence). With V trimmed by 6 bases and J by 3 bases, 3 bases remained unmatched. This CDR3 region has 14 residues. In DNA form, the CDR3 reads TGTGCCAGCAGGATAGCGGGGGGAACAGATACGCAGTATTTT. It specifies CASRIAGGTDTQYF.

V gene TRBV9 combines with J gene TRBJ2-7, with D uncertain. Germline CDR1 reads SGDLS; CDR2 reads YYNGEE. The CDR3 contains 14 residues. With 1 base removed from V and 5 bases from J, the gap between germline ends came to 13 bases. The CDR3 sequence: CASSVSTAPHEQYF. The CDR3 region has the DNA TGTGCCAGCAGCGTAAGCACCGCTCCGCACGAGCAGTACTTC.

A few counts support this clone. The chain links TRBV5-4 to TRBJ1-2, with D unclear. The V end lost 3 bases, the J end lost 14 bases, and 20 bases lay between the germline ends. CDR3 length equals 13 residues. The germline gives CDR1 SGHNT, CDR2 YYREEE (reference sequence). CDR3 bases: TGTGCCAGCAGCTCCCCTCCCAACACTCGACATACCTTC. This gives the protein CASSSPPNTRHTF.

The CDR3 DNA follows: TGTGCCAGCAGTGAGGTAGCCTACGGTGAAAAACTGTTTTTT. It is translated as CASSEVAYGEKLFF. The chain uses TRBV6-1 and TRBJ1-4; no definite D call. The CDR3 runs 14 residues. Trimming pared 3 bases from V and 7 bases from J, leaving 12 bases between. The V gene's germline CDR1 is MNHNS and CDR2 SASEGT.

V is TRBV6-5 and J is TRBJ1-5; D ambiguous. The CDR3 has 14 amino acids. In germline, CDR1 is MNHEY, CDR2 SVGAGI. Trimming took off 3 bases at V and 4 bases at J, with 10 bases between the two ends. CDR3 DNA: TGTGCCAGCAGTTATTCACAAATAAATCAGCCCCAGCATTTT. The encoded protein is CASSYSQINQPQHF.

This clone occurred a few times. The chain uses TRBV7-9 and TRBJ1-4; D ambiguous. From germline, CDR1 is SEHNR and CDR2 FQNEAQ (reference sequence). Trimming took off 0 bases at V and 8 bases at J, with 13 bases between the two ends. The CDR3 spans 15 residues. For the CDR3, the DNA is TGTGCCAGCAGCTTAGCACGGGTATTCGCGGAAAAACTGTTTTTT. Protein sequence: CASSLARVFAEKLFF.

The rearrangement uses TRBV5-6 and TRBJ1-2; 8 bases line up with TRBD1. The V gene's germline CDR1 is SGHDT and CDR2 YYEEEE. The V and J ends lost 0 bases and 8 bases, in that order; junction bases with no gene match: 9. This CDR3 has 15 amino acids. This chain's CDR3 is CASSLGDRRQRGYTF. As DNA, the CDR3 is TGTGCCAGCAGCTTGGGGGACAGGCGCCAGAGGGGCTACACCTTC.